The 22 T cell receptor beta chains reported below all come from one sample, sequenced in a study. TCRdb passed the reads through MiXCR, listing each CDR3 protein once. The table lists about a thousand distinct CDR3 sequences, approximately 23% of them singletons, with less than 40% in the top ten. The sequenced sample was CD8+ T cells (not recorded whether cultured). These receptors came from a male donor.

This clonotype is categorized as medium-sized. V is TRBV28 and J is TRBJ2-7; D may be TRBD2 (5 bases). The germline gives CDR1 MDHEN, CDR2 SYDVKM. CDR3 length equals 17 residues. V dropped 5 bases and J dropped 3 bases, with 23 bases sitting between them. CDR3 sequence: CASSLAPRRDRNYEQYF. The CDR3 DNA reads TGTGCCAGCAGTCTCGCCCCTCGTCGGGATAGGAACTACGAGCAGTACTTC. Looking up the rest from reference TRBV28 and TRBJ2-7 gives the full variable domain: DVKVTQSSRYLVKRTGEKVFLECVQDMDHENMFWYRQDPGLGLRLIYFSYDVKMKEKGDIPEGYSVSREKKERFSLILESASTNQTSMYLCASSLAPRRDRNYEQYFGPGTRLTVT.

By proportion, this clonotype is medium-sized. This rearrangement joins TRBV7-9 to TRBJ2-5, with D unclear. The CDR3 consists of 13 residues. V was shortened by 6 bases and J by 2 bases, with 10 bases between the two germline ends. The germline V gene has CDR1 SEHNR and CDR2 FQNEAQ (reference sequence). CDR3 residues: CASRLLGQETQYF. The CDR3 DNA sequence: TGTGCCAGCAGGCTTTTGGGGCAAGAGACCCAGTACTTC.

This chain joins TRBV15 and TRBJ1-2; the D is unclear. This CDR3 contains 14 residues. With 0 bases removed from V and 0 bases from J, the gap between germline ends came to 5 bases. Per germline, CDR1 LNHNV and CDR2 YYDKDF (reference sequence). CDR3 nucleotide sequence: TGTGCCACCAGCAGAGATAGGGCTAACTATGGCTACACCTTC. Its protein is CATSRDRANYGYTF.

This clonotype is judged large. The chain links TRBV28 to TRBJ2-2; perhaps TRBD2 as D (6 bases). The CDR3 length is 16 residues. CDR1 and CDR2 (germline): MDHEN, SYDVKM. The V end was cut by 3 bases, the J end by 8 bases, with 19 bases between. The CDR3 coding sequence is TGTGCCAGCAGTTTCCTCGGCCACGGGAGAGTAGGGGAGCTGTTTTTT. This sequence encodes CASSFLGHGRVGELFF.

This clonotype qualifies as large. The chain links TRBV19 to TRBJ1-1; no definite D call. Germline lookup yields CDR1 LNHDA and CDR2 SQIVND (reference sequence). Trimming took 3 bases from V and 3 from J, leaving 11 bases between them. The CDR3 runs to 14 residues. CDR3: CASSMVLGDTEAFF. The CDR3 nucleotides are TGTGCCAGTAGTATGGTACTGGGCGACACTGAAGCTTTCTTT.

Relative to its sample, this clonotype is medium-sized. As DNA, the CDR3 is TGTGCCAGCAGTTTAGTGGATTCAATCGGTGAGCAGTTCTTC. Protein product: CASSLVDSIGEQFF. The chain recombines TRBV27 with TRBJ2-1, with D unclear. V dropped 2 bases and J dropped 9 bases, with 14 bases sitting between them. Germline values: CDR1 MNHEY, CDR2 SMNVEV (reference sequence). The CDR3 extends over 14 amino acids.

By share of the sample, this clonotype is medium-sized. The V and J genes are TRBV7-9 and TRBJ2-3; perhaps TRBD1 as D (6 bases). With 6 bases removed from V and 3 bases from J, the gap between germline ends came to 16 bases. Germline assignment: CDR1 SEHNR and CDR2 FQNEAQ (reference sequence). This CDR3 contains 15 residues. In nucleotides, the CDR3 is TGTGCCAGCAGACAATTACAGGGAATTACAGATACGCAGTATTTT. Encoded protein: CASRQLQGITDTQYF.

This chain uses TRBV12-3 or TRBV12-4 with TRBJ2-2, with TRBD1 as a possible D gene (5 bases). The V end lost 6 bases, the J end lost 6 bases, and 8 bases lay between the germline ends. This CDR3 is 12 amino acids long. The CDR3 sequence: CASSQGSGELFF. CDR3 nucleotide sequence: TGTGCCAGCAGCCAGGGTTCCGGGGAGCTGTTTTTT.

This clonotype is medium-sized. This sequence may be a read error, since a much larger clone differs from it by one base. This chain connects TRBV24-1 to TRBJ2-7; no definite D call. Germline assignment: CDR1 KGHDR and CDR2 SFDVKD. The length of the CDR3 is 11 residues. CDR3 residues: CAASDLLEQYF. As DNA, the CDR3 is TGTGCCGCCAGTGATTTGCTCGAGCAGTACTTC.

Relative to its sample, this clonotype is medium-sized. This chain uses TRBV20-1 with TRBJ2-5, with TRBD1 matching 7 bases. CDR3 length equals 13 residues. Trimming removed 5 bases from V and 2 bases from J; junction bases left unmatched: 5. The germline CDR1 and CDR2 sequences are DFQATT and SNEGSKA (reference sequence). CDR3 residues: CSAYDREQETQYF. In DNA form, the CDR3 reads TGCAGTGCTTATGACAGGGAGCAAGAGACCCAGTACTTC.

The chain recombines TRBV3-1 with TRBJ1-6; D might be TRBD1 (6 bases). CDR1 and CDR2 from the germline V gene are LGHDT and YNNKEL (reference sequence). The V end was cut by 5 bases, the J end by 18 bases, with 41 bases between. CDR3 length equals 20 residues. CDR3 coding DNA: TGTGCCAGCAGCGTAACAGCGGGGGGGCCTTTCCTACTTTATAATTCACCCTCCCACTTT. Protein sequence: CASSVTAGGPFLLYNSPSHF.

The chain couples TRBV27 to TRBJ1-1; D is unclear. Germline CDR1 is MNHEY and CDR2 is SMNVEV (reference sequence). The CDR3 is 13 amino acids. With 4 bases removed from V and 6 bases from J, the gap between germline ends came to 12 bases. The CDR3 DNA follows: TGTGCCAGCAGTTATGGGATGTTCGCTGAAGCTTTCTTT. Its protein product is CASSYGMFAEAFF.

By share, this clonotype ranks as medium-sized. The CDR3 reads CAWSPPAVSGANVLTF. For the CDR3, the DNA is TGTGCCTGGAGTCCCCCGGCTGTATCTGGGGCCAACGTCCTGACTTTC. The chain carries TRBV30 and TRBJ2-6; D uncertain. CDR1 GTSNPN and CDR2 SVGIG come from the germline V gene (reference sequence). The CDR3 length is 16 residues. V dropped 2 bases and J dropped 1 base, with 12 bases sitting between them.

By share of the sample, this clonotype is medium-sized. The rearrangement links TRBV6-2 or TRBV6-3 to TRBJ2-2; D unresolved. This CDR3 contains 13 residues. Trimming pared 2 bases from V and 3 bases from J, leaving 4 bases between. CDR1 is MNHEY, CDR2 SVGEGT, per germline. The CDR3 DNA follows: TGTGCCAGCAGTTACAGGGACACCGGGGAGCTGTTTTTT. Its translation: CASSYRDTGELFF.

By share, this clonotype ranks as large. The chain combines TRBV29-1 with TRBJ2-3; no definite D call. The CDR3 has 15 residues. Trimming stripped 0 bases from V and 3 bases from J, with 13 bases between. The germline V gene encodes CDR1 SQVTM and CDR2 ANQGSEA. The DNA for the CDR3 is TGCAGCGTTGAAGATCAACTTAGGGAAACAGATACGCAGTATTTT. Its translation is CSVEDQLRETDTQYF.

Only a few counts were recorded for this clonotype. Given a much more abundant clone one base away, this may be a read error. The rearrangement uses TRBV28 and TRBJ2-7; D is unresolved. Trimming removed 4 bases at V and 3 bases at J, with 10 bases between. Germline-derived CDR1 and CDR2 are MDHEN and SYDVKM. This CDR3 is built from 13 residues. CDR3 DNA sequence: TGTGCCAGCAGTTCCGGGTCGTGCTACGAGCAGTACTTC. Translation: CASSSGSCYEQYF. The full variable domain, in which reference TRBV28 and TRBJ2-7 provide the parts outside the CDR3, is DVKVTQSSRYLVKRTGEKVFLECVQDMDHENMFWYRQDPGLGLRLIYFSYDVKMKEKGDIPEGYSVSREKKERFSLILESASTNQTSMYLCASSSGSCYEQYFGPGTRLTVT.

This clonotype is judged hyperexpanded. The V and J genes are TRBV20-1 and TRBJ1-2; maybe TRBD1 (6 bases). The V gene's germline CDR1 is DFQATT and CDR2 SNEGSKA (reference sequence). The CDR3 runs 15 residues. Trimming took 6 bases from V and 1 from J, leaving 18 bases between them. CDR3 sequence reads: CSARPVQGINYGYTF. CDR3 sequence (DNA): TGCAGTGCCCGGCCCGTACAGGGAATTAACTATGGCTACACCTTC.

This clonotype was counted a few times. The genes are TRBV5-1 and TRBJ1-4; perhaps TRBD1 as D (5 bases). Germline V gene data show CDR1 as SGHRS and CDR2 as YFSETQ. V was pared by 4 bases and J by 8 bases, with 18 bases between. This CDR3 is built from 15 residues. The CDR3 DNA sequence: TGCGCCAGCAGCCGAGCGGTCCGGGACGACGAAAAACTGTTTTTT. This sequence encodes CASSRAVRDDEKLFF.

Concerning this clonotype: One base away lies a much larger clone, so this may be a sequencing read error. The final CDR3 position lacks the conserved phenylalanine or tryptophan, pointing to a likely read error. V usage is TRBV27 and J usage is TRBJ2-5; no firm D call. Per germline, CDR1 MNHEY and CDR2 SMNVEV (reference sequence). The CDR3 runs 13 residues. V was cut by 7 bases and J by 5 bases, with 14 bases left in between. The CDR3 protein is CASKVSLSETQYL. The CDR3 DNA follows: TGTGCCAGCAAAGTATCTCTTTCGGAGACCCAGTACCTC.

This clonotype is labeled medium-sized. V usage is TRBV27 and J usage is TRBJ1-1; D is possibly TRBD1 (6 bases). The CDR3 has 14 residues. Germline loops: CDR1 MNHEY, CDR2 SMNVEV (reference sequence). Trimming took off 4 bases at V and 5 bases at J, with 14 bases between the two ends. The CDR3 nucleotides are TGTGCCAGCAGTTATTTAACAGGGTCAACTGAAGCTTTCTTT. Amino acids: CASSYLTGSTEAFF.

This clonotype is termed medium-sized. CDR3 in DNA: TGTGCCAGCAGCTTATATGGAGCCAATGAGCAGTTCTTC. Amino acids: CASSLYGANEQFF. V is TRBV7-3 and J is TRBJ2-1; D remains unclear. The germline CDR1 and CDR2 sequences are SGHTA and FQGTGA. Trimming took 2 bases from V and 6 from J, leaving 8 bases between them. This CDR3 contains 13 residues.

This clonotype is termed large. The chain is built from TRBV6-5 and TRBJ2-1; TRBD1 aligns across 8 bases. V was clipped by 6 bases and J by 10 bases; unmatched bases: 5. The CDR3 contains 12 residues. Looked up from germline, CDR1 is MNHEY and CDR2 is SVGAGI. The DNA for the CDR3 is TGTGCCAGCAGACATGACAGGGGAGAGCAGTTCTTC. Its protein product is CASRHDRGEQFF.